Listed here is a single T cell receptor beta chain. Antigen specificity is unknown. These data belong to a study of T cells after yellow fever vaccination. Template-switching 5'RACE yielded the TCR cDNA; a universal primer site and UMIs were added in the process. TCRdb independently ran MiXCR on the 5' RACE reads; one entry per CDR3 protein. Among some 600,000 distinct CDR3 sequences listed, 17% were seen once. Study findings and constraints: Primary-vaccination clones mostly resurfaced post-booster (about 95% CD4, under 90% CD8). CD4 and CD8 compartments shared a small share of clonotypes, likely from convergent recombination. Compared with primary, the secondary response was weaker and peaked at day 5, not 15.

Germline trimming cut 4 bases from V and 1 base from J; bases unmatched to any gene: 8. The CDR3 totals 16 residues. CDR1 and CDR2 from the germline V gene are SEHNR and FQNEAQ (reference sequence). The origin of this receptor is a man between 18 and 29 years old who received the YFV17D yellow fever vaccine. The chain is built from TRBV7-9 and TRBJ1-1, with 8 bases matching TRBD1. Sequences were derived from PBMCs, sampled roughly 5 days after the first yellow fever vaccination. The CDR3, as DNA: TGTGCCAGCAGCTCACCAAACAGGGGGGAGAACACTGAAGCTTTCTTT. This gives the protein CASSSPNRGENTEAFF.